This T cell receptor beta chain comes out of a study of graft-versus-host responses after intestinal transplantation. Study observations and caveats: Detection of GvH clones occurred in recipient marrow, and some had their first appearance in ileum or blood.

Only in-frame clones appear in the TCRdb table, and some are missing; sequencing was by immunoSEQ multiplex PCR. Of approximately 120,000 clones listed, more than 80% were seen once; the top ten hold about 0.16%. On this clone itself: The antigen remains unidentified.

The CDR3 has 13 residues. CDR1 is SGHVS and CDR2 is FNYEAQ in the germline V gene. Trimming shortened V by 2 bases and J by 6 bases, and 10 bases separated the two germline ends. The chain is built from TRBV7-6 and TRBJ1-1; D is undetermined. The sequenced sample was unstimulated CD4+ T cells sorted from spleen or lymph node cells, obtained before intestinal transplant. This TCR was recovered from a human donor who received an intestinal transplant. The CDR3 DNA reads as TGTGCCAGCAGCTTATTTTTGGTTTCTGAAGCTTTCTTT. It specifies CASSLFLVSEAFF.